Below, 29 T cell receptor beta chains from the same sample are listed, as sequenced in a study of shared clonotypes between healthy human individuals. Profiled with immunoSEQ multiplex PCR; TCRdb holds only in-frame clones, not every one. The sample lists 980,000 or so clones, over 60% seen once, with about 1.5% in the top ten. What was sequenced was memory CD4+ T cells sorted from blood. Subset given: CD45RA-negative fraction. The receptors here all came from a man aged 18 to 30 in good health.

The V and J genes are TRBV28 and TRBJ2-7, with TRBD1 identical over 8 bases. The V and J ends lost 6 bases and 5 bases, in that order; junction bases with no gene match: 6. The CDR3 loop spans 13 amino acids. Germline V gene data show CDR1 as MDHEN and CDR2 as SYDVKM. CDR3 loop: CASSRTGRNEQYF. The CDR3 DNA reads TGTGCCAGCAGCCGGACAGGGAGGAACGAGCAGTACTTC. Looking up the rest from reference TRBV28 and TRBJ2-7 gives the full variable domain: DVKVTQSSRYLVKRTGEKVFLECVQDMDHENMFWYRQDPGLGLRLIYFSYDVKMKEKGDIPEGYSVSREKKERFSLILESASTNQTSMYLCASSRTGRNEQYFGPGTRLTVT.

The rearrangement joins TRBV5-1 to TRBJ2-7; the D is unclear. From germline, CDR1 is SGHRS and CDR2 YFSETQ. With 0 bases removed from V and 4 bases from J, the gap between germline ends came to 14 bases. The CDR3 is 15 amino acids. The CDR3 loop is CASSLANGREYEQYF. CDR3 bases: TGCGCCAGCAGCTTGGCAAACGGACGAGAGTACGAGCAGTACTTC.

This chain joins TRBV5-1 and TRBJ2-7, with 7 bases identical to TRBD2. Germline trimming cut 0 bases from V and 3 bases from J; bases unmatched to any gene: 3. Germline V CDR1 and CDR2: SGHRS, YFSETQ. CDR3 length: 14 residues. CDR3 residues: CASSLAGTIYEQYF. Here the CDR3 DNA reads TGCGCCAGCAGCTTGGCCGGGACTATCTACGAGCAGTACTTC.

The CDR3, as DNA: TGTGCCAGCTCACCGGCGGGAGGGCCCGATACGCAGTATTTT. Translated: CASSPAGGPDTQYF. The rearrangement joins TRBV18 to TRBJ2-3, with 9 positions matching TRBD2. This CDR3 has 14 residues. Germline-derived CDR1 and CDR2 are KGHSH and LQKENI. The V and J ends lost 3 bases and 6 bases, in that order; junction bases with no gene match: 4.

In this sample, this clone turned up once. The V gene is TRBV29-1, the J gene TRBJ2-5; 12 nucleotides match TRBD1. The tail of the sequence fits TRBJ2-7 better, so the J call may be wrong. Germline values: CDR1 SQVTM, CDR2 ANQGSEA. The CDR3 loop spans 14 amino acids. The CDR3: CSVGVGTGGHEQYF. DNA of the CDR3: TGCAGCGTGGGCGTGGGGACAGGGGGCCACGAGCAGTACTTC.

The CDR3 DNA reads as TGTGCCAGCAGTCCCGGACAGGGCGGTAATGAAAAACTGTTTTTT. Its translation is CASSPGQGGNEKLFF. The rearrangement uses TRBV6-5 and TRBJ1-4, with TRBD1 matching over 8 bases. The CDR3 loop spans 15 amino acids. Germline CDR1 MNHEY, CDR2 SVGAGI. The V gene end was trimmed by 5 bases and the J gene end by 4 bases; junction bases not matched to a gene: 6.

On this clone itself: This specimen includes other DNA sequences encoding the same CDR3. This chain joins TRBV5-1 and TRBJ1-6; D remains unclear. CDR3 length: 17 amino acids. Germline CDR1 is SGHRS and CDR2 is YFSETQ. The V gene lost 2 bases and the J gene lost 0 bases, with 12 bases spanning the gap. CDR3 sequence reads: CASSFDGVSSYNSPLHF. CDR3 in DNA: TGCGCCAGCAGCTTCGACGGGGTCAGCTCCTATAATTCACCCCTCCACTTT.

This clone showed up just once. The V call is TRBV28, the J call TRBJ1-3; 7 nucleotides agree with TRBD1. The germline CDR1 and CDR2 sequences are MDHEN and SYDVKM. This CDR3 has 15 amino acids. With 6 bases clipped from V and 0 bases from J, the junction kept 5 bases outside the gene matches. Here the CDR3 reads CASSPGGNSGNTIYF. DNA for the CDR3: TGTGCCAGCAGCCCAGGGGGGAACTCTGGAAACACCATATATTTT.

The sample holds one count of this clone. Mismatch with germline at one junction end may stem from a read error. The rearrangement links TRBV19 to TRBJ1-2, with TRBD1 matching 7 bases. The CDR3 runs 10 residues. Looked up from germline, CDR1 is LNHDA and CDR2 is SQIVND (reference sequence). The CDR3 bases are TGTGCCAGTAGTATGGTGGACAGGAGTTTC. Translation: CASSMVDRSF.

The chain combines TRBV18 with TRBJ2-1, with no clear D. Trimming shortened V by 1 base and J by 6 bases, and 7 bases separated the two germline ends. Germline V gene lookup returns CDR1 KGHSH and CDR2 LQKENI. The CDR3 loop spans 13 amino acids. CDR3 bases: TGTGCCAGCTCACCACAGGTGGTCAATGAGCAGTTCTTC. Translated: CASSPQVVNEQFF.

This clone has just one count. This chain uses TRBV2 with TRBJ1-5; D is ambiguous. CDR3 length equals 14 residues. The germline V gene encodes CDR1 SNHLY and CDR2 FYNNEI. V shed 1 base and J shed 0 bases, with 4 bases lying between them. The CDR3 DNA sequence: TGTGCCAGCAGTGAAGGGTATAGCAATCAGCCCCAGCATTTT. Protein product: CASSEGYSNQPQHF. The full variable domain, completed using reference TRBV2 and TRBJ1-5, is EPEVTQTPSHQVTQMGQEVILRCVPISNHLYFYWYRQILGQKVEFLVSFYNNEISEKSEIFDDQFSVERPDGSNFTLKIRSTKLEDSAMYFCASSEGYSNQPQHFGDGTRLSIL.

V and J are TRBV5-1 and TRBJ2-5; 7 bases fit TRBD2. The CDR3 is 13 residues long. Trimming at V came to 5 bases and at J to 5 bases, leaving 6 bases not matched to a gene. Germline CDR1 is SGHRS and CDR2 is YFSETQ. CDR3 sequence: CASRAGDKETQYF. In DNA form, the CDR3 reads TGCGCCAGCAGGGCGGGGGATAAGGAGACCCAGTACTTC. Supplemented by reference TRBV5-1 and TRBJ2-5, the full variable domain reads KAGVTQTPRYLIKTRGQQVTLSCSPISGHRSVSWYQQTPGQGLQFLFEYFSETQRNKGNFPGRFSGRQFSNSRSEMNVSTLELGDSALYLCASRAGDKETQYFGPGTRLLVL.

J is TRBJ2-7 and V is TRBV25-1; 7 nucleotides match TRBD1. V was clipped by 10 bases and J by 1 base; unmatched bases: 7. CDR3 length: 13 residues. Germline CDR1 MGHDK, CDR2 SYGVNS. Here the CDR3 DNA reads TGTGCCACGAGTCGGGGACAGTCCTACGAGCAGTACTTC. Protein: CATSRGQSYEQYF.

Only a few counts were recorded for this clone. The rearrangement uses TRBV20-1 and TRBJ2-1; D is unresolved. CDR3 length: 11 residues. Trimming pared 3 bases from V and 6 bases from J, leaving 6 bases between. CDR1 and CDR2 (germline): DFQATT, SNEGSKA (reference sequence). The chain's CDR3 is CSASQGNEQFF. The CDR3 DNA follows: TGCAGTGCTAGTCAAGGCAATGAGCAGTTCTTC.

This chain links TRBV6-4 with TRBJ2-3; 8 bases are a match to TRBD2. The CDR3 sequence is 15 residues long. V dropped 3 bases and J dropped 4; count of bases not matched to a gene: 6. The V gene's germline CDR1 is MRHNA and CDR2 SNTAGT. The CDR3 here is CASSESGGPADTQYF. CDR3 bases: TGTGCCAGCAGTGAGTCGGGAGGGCCAGCAGATACGCAGTATTTT.

The CDR3 reads CASENTGSTEAFF. CDR3 in DNA: TGTGCCAGCGAGAATACCGGGAGCACTGAAGCTTTCTTT. This chain joins TRBV19 and TRBJ1-1, with D unresolved. The germline V and J ends were trimmed by 9 bases and 4 bases, with 15 bases remaining between them. Germline loops: CDR1 LNHDA, CDR2 SQIVND (reference sequence). There are 13 residues in the CDR3.

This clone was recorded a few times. The CDR3 sequence: CASSTSRDRGEKLFF. In nucleotides, the CDR3 is TGTGCCAGTAGTACGAGCCGGGACCGAGGTGAAAAACTGTTTTTT. The chain couples TRBV19 to TRBJ1-4; D is perhaps TRBD1 (5 bases). Germline lookup yields CDR1 LNHDA and CDR2 SQIVND (reference sequence). With 4 bases removed from V and 7 bases from J, the gap between germline ends came to 16 bases. The CDR3 covers 15 residues.

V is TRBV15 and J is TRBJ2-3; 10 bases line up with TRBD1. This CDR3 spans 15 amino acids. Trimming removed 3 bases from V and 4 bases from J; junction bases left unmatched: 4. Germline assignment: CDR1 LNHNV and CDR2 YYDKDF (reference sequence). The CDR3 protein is CATSRGQGYADTQYF. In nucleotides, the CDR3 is TGTGCCACCAGCAGGGGACAGGGGTACGCAGATACGCAGTATTTT.

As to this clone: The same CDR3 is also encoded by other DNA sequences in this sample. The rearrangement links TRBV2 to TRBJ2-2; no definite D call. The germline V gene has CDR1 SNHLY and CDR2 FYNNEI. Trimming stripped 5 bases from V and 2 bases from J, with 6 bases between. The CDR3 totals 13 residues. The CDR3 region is CASSKANTGELFF. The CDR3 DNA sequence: TGTGCCAGCAGTAAGGCCAACACCGGGGAGCTGTTTTTT.

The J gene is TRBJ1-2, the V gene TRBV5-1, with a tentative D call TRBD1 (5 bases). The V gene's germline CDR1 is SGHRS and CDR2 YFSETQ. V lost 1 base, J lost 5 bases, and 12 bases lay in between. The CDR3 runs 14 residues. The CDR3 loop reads CASSLFRDQYGYTF. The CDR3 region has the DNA TGCGCCAGCAGCTTGTTCAGGGATCAATATGGCTACACCTTC.

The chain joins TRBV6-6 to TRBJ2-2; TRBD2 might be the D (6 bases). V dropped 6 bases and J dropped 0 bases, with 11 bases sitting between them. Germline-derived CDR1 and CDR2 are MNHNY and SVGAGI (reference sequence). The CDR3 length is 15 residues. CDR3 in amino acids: CASSSGTANTGELFF. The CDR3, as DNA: TGTGCCAGCAGCTCCGGGACTGCGAACACCGGGGAGCTGTTTTTT.

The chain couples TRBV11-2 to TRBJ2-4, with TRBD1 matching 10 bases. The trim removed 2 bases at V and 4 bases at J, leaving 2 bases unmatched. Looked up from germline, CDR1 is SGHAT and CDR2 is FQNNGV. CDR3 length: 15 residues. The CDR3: CASSLWGQGKNIQYF. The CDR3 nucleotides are TGTGCCAGCAGCTTATGGGGACAGGGGAAAAACATTCAGTACTTC.

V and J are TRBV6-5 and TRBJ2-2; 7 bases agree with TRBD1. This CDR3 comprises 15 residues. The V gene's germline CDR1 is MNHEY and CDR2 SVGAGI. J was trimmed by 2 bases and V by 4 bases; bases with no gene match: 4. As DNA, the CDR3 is TGTGCCAGCAGTTCGAGACAGGGAAACACCGGGGAGCTGTTTTTT. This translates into CASSSRQGNTGELFF.

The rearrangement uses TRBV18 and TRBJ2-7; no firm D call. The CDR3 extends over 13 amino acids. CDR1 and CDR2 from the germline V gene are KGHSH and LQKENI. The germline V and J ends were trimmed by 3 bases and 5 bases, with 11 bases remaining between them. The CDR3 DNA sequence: TGTGCCAGCTCACCCAGAGCAAGGGACGAGCAGTACTTC. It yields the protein CASSPRARDEQYF.

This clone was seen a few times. CDR3 DNA: TGTGCCAGCAGCGTAGCTTTCGGGAACGCCTACGAGCAGTACTTC. Amino acids: CASSVAFGNAYEQYF. The chain joins TRBV9 to TRBJ2-7; D is perhaps TRBD2 (5 bases). The germline V and J ends were trimmed by 0 bases and 2 bases, with 12 bases remaining between them. CDR3 length equals 15 residues. CDR1 and CDR2 from the germline V gene are SGDLS and YYNGEE.

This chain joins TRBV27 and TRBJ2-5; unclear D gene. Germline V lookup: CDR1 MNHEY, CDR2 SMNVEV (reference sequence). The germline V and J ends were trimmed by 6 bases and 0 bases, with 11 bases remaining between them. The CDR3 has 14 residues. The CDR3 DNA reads TGTGCCAGCAGCCATCCCCGGAACCAAGAGACCCAGTACTTC. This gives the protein CASSHPRNQETQYF.

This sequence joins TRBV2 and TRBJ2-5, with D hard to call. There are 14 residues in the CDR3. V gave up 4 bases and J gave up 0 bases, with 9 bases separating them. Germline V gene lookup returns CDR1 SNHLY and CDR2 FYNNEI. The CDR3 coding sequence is TGTGCCAGCAGTGGCCAAAGGTACCAAGAGACCCAGTACTTC. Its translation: CASSGQRYQETQYF.

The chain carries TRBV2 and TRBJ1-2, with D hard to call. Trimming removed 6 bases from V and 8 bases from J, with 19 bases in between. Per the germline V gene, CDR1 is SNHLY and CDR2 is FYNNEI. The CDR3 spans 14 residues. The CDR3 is CASSIDGTVAGYTF. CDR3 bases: TGTGCCAGCAGCATCGACGGAACGGTGGCCGGCTACACCTTC.

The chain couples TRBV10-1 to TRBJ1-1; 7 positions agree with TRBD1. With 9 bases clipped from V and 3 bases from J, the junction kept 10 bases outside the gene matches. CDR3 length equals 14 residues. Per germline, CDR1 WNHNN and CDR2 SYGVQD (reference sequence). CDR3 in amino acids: CASSRGYKDTEAFF. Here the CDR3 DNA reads TGCGCCAGTTCCAGGGGGTATAAGGACACTGAAGCTTTCTTT.